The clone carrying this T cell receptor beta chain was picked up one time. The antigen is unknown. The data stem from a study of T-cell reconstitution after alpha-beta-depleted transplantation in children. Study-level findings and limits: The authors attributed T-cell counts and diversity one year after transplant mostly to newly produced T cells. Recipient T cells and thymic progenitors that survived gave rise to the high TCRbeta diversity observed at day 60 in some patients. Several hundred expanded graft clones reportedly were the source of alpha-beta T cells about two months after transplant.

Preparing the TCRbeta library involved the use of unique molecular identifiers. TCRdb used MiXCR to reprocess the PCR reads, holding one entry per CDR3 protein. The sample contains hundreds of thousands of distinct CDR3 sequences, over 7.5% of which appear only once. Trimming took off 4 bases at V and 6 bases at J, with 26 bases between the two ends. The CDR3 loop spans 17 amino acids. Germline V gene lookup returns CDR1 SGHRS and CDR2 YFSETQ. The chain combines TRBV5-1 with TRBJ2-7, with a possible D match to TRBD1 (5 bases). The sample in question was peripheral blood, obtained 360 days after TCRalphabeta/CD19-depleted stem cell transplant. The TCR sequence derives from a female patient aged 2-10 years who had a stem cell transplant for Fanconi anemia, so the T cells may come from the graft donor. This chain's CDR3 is CASSIWGQQASLFEQYF. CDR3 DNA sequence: TGCGCCAGCAGCATTTGGGGCCAACAGGCCTCTCTGTTCGAGCAGTACTTC.